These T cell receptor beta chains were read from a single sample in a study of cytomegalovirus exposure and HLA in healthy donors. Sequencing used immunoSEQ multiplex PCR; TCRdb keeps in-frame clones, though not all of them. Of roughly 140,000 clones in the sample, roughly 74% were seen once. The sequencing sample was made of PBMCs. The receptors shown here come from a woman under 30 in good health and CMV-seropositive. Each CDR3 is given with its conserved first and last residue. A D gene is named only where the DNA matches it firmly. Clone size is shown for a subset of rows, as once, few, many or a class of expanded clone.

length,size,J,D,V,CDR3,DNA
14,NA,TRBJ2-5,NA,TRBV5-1,CASSLSGPSETQYF,TGCGCCAGCAGCTTGTCAGGGCCCTCAGAGACCCAGTACTTC
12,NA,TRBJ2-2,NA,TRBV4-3,CASSPETGELFF,TGCGCCAGCAGCCCCGAGACCGGGGAGCTGTTTTTT
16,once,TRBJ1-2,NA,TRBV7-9,CASSPGRGQSNYGYTF,TGTGCCAGCAGCCCAGGACGCGGACAGTCTAACTATGGCTACACCTTC
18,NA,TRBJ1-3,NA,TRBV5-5,CASSLPVSPGGSGNTIYF,TGTGCCAGCAGCTTGCCAGTCAGCCCCGGAGGTTCTGGAAACACCATATATTTT
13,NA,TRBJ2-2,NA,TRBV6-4,CASSGGNTGELFF,TGTGCCAGCAGTGGCGGGAACACCGGGGAGCTGTTTTTT
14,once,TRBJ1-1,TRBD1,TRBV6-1,CAIGRGDVNTEAFF,TGTGCCATAGGCAGGGGGGACGTGAACACTGAAGCTTTCTTT
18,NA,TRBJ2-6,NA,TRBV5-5,CASSLWGTVTSGANVLTF,TGTGCCAGCAGCTTGTGGGGCACGGTGACCTCTGGGGCCAACGTCCTGACTTTC
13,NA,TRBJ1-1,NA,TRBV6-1,CASKVVGGTEAFF,TGTGCCAGCAAAGTCGTCGGTGGCACTGAAGCTTTCTTT
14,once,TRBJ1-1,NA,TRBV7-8,CASSLGGLNTEAFF,TGTGCCAGCAGCTTAGGCGGGCTGAACACTGAAGCTTTCTTT
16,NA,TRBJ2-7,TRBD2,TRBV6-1,CASSETWSGGFYEQYF,TGTGCCAGCAGTGAAACCTGGAGCGGGGGGTTCTACGAGCAGTACTTC
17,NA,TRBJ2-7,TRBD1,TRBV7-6,CASSLEPVDRGAYEQYF,TGTGCCAGCAGCTTAGAACCAGTAGACAGGGGTGCCTACGAGCAGTACTTC
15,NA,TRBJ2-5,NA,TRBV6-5,CASSLPGSSVETQYF,TGTGCCAGCAGCCTACCGGGTTCCTCGGTAGAGACCCAGTACTTC
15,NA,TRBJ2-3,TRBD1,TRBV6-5,CASSYERGHADTQYF,TGTGCCAGCAGTTACGAGAGGGGGCATGCAGATACGCAGTATTTT
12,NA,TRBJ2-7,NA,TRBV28,CASSLSTYEQYF,TGTGCCAGCAGTTTATCAACCTACGAGCAGTACTTC
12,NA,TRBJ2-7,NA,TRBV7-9,CASSQPTGEQYF,TGTGCCAGCAGCCAACCAACAGGAGAGCAGTACTTC
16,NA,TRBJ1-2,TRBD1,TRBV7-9,CASSLGRDRGLDGYTF,TGTGCCAGCAGCTTAGGCCGGGACAGGGGGTTGGACGGCTACACCTTC
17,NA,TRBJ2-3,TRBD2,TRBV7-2,CASSLGASGGPTDTQYF,TGTGCCAGCAGCTTAGGGGCTAGCGGGGGGCCCACAGATACGCAGTATTTT
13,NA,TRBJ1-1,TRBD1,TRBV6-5,CATLDRPDTEAFF,TGTGCCACCCTGGACAGGCCCGACACTGAAGCTTTCTTT
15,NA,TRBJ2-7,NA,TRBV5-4,CASSSPRQTHYEQYF,TGTGCCAGCAGCTCCCCCAGACAGACTCACTACGAGCAGTACTTC
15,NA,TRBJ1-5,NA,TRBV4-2,CASSPEGNSNQPQHF,TGTGCCAGCAGCCCTGAGGGAAATAGCAATCAGCCCCAGCATTTT
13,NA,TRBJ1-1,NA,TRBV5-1,CASSFLGATEAFF,TGCGCCAGCAGCTTCCTAGGGGCCACTGAAGCTTTCTTT
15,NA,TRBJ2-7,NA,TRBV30,CAWRAGDTRLNEQYF,TGTGCCTGGAGGGCCGGGGACACCAGGCTAAATGAGCAGTACTTC
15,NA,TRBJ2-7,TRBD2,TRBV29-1,CSVEARTSGTYEQYF,TGCAGCGTCGAGGCTCGGACTAGCGGGACCTACGAGCAGTACTTC
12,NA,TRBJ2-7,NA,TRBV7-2,CASSYGTLEQYF,TGTGCCAGCAGCTACGGGACATTGGAGCAGTACTTC
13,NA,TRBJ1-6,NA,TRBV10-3,CATEGGGSSPLHF,TGTGCCACCGAGGGGGGGGGAAGTTCACCCCTCCACTTT
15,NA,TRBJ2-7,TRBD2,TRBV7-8,CASSPRGGASYEQYF,TGTGCCAGCAGCCCCCGGGGAGGGGCCTCCTACGAGCAGTACTTC
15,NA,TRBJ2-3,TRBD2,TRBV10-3,CAISQRGAYTDTQYF,TGTGCCATCAGTCAGCGGGGGGCGTACACAGATACGCAGTATTTT
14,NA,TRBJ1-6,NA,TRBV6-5,CASKKSSYNSPLHF,TGTGCCAGCAAGAAGAGCTCCTATAATTCACCCCTCCACTTT
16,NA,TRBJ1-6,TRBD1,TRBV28,CASSFRTGPPNSPLHF,TGTGCCAGCAGTTTCAGGACAGGGCCCCCTAATTCACCCCTCCACTTT
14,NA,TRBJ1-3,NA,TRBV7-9,CASRTGNAGNTIYF,TGTGCCAGCAGGACAGGTAACGCTGGAAACACCATATATTTT
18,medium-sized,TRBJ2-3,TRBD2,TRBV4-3,CASSQETPIAGDTDTQYF,TGCGCCAGCAGCCAAGAAACGCCGATAGCGGGGGATACAGATACGCAGTATTTT
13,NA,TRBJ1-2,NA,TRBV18,CASSPRAGSGYTF,TGTGCCAGCTCACCACGGGCGGGGAGCGGCTACACCTTC
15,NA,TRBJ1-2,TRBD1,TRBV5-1,CASSQKGQAGYGYTF,TGCGCCAGCAGCCAAAAGGGACAGGCGGGCTATGGCTACACCTTC
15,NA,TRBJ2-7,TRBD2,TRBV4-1,CASSQGDGGSHEQYF,TGCGCCAGCAGCCAAGGGGACGGGGGGTCCCACGAGCAGTACTTC